A selection of T cell receptor beta chains follows, all from one sample in a study of T cell repertoires in cytomegalovirus infection. These receptors lack a known antigen. MiXCR was run by TCRdb on the reads, yielding one entry per CDR3 protein. The sample shows some 900,000 distinct CDR3 sequences, approximately 32% of them seen only once. Sequencing was performed on cultured CD8+ T cells from PBMCs, taken from culture after CMV antigen stimulation. These receptors were obtained from a human donor in good health (CMV status not recorded). Some clones in this sample may be carry-over from other donors' samples. The CDR3 runs from the conserved cysteine through the conserved F or W. The D gene is left open where the match is weak. Clone size is shown for a subset of rows, as once, few, many or a class of expanded clone.

.,TRBV29-1,TRBJ1-1,TRBD1,CSVEDRGTGATDTEAFF,TGCAGCGTTGAAGATCGCGGGACAGGGGCAACGGACACTGAAGCTTTCTTT
many,TRBV27,TRBJ1-1,.,CASSLQGTNTEAFF,TGTGCCAGCAGTTTACAGGGGACGAACACTGAAGCTTTCTTT
few,TRBV5-4,TRBJ2-2,.,CASSFQTGLRNTGELFF,TGTGCCAGCAGCTTTCAAACAGGGCTTCGTAACACCGGGGAGCTGTTTTTT
.,TRBV2,TRBJ2-3,TRBD2,CASSDRLAGFSTDTQYF,TGTGCCAGCAGTGACCGACTAGCGGGGTTTAGCACAGATACGCAGTATTTT
few,TRBV2,TRBJ2-1,.,CASRVGRQLTNEQFF,TGTGCCAGCAGGGTGGGGAGACAGCTAACCAATGAGCAGTTCTTC
.,TRBV7-9,TRBJ2-7,TRBD2,CASSLGGVAGLHEQYF,TGTGCCAGCAGCTTAGGGGGGGTAGCGGGCTTGCACGAGCAGTACTTC
few,TRBV7-8,TRBJ2-7,.,CASSFRGKWSSYEQYF,TGTGCCAGCAGCTTCAGGGGCAAGTGGAGCTCCTACGAGCAGTACTTC
few,TRBV7-9,TRBJ1-1,.,CASSPWEGTEAFF,TGTGCCAGCAGCCCGTGGGAGGGAACTGAAGCTTTCTTT
few,TRBV5-5,TRBJ2-5,.,CASSLEGSFSQETQYF,TGTGCCAGCAGCTTGGAAGGCAGCTTCTCACAAGAGACCCAGTACTTC
.,TRBV6-1,TRBJ2-7,.,CASSFFPDNGYEQYF,TGTGCCAGCAGTTTCTTTCCCGACAACGGCTACGAGCAGTACTTC
.,TRBV20-1,TRBJ2-1,TRBD2,CSARDLRGDYNEQFF,TGCAGTGCTAGAGATTTGCGGGGGGACTACAATGAGCAGTTCTTC
.,TRBV19,TRBJ1-1,.,CASSIGRPNTEAFF,TGTGCCAGTAGTATAGGGAGGCCGAACACTGAAGCTTTCTTT
.,TRBV14,TRBJ2-5,.,CASSLYFGGQETQYF,TGTGCCAGCAGCCTTTATTTCGGAGGACAAGAGACCCAGTACTTC
few,TRBV10-3,TRBJ2-1,TRBD1,CAITPEGTGYNEQFF,TGTGCCATCACCCCGGAAGGGACAGGGTACAATGAGCAGTTCTTC
.,TRBV7-8,TRBJ2-4,TRBD2,CASSSSLAGGKNIQYF,TGTGCCAGCAGCTCCAGTCTAGCGGGGGGGAAAAACATTCAGTACTTC
.,TRBV25-1,TRBJ1-1,.,CASSEFGAPNTEAFF,TGTGCCAGCAGTGAATTTGGGGCACCGAACACTGAAGCTTTCTTT
.,TRBV12-3/TRBV12-4,TRBJ2-1,.,CASSSRDPLSGNEQFF,TGTGCCAGCAGTTCCAGGGACCCCCTGTCAGGCAATGAGCAGTTCTTC
.,TRBV2,TRBJ2-4,.,CASSGRLGNIQYF,TGTGCCAGCAGCGGTCGCCTAGGGAACATTCAGTACTTC
.,TRBV29-1,TRBJ1-2,.,CSVPLTWGYTF,TGCAGCGTTCCCCTGACCTGGGGCTACACCTTC
.,TRBV2,TRBJ1-1,.,CASSEMGALNTEAFF,TGTGCCAGCAGTGAAATGGGGGCCCTTAACACTGAAGCTTTCTTT
once,TRBV6-5,TRBJ2-1,.,CASSSPNKLSYNEQFF,TGTGCCAGCAGTTCCCCCAATAAATTGTCCTACAATGAGCAGTTCTTC
many,TRBV7-8,TRBJ1-2,TRBD1,CASSSRGDRYRDNYGYTF,TGTGCCAGCAGCTCAAGGGGGGACAGGTATAGGGATAACTATGGCTACACCTTC
.,TRBV3-1,TRBJ2-3,.,CASSQEGDTQYF,TGTGCCAGCAGCCAAGAAGGGGACACGCAGTATTTT
few,TRBV27,TRBJ2-1,.,CASSFRVYNEQFF,TGTGCCAGCAGTTTTAGGGTTTACAATGAGCAGTTCTTC
few,TRBV5-4,TRBJ2-7,TRBD1,CASSLPGQPHYEQYF,TGTGCCAGCAGCTTGCCGGGACAGCCCCACTACGAGCAGTACTTC
.,TRBV20-1,TRBJ2-5,TRBD2,CSARDSGGSETQYF,TGCAGTGCTAGAGATAGCGGGGGATCAGAGACCCAGTACTTC
.,TRBV6-5,TRBJ2-5,TRBD2,CASSYSIYSSGGAEETQYF,TGTGCCAGCAGTTACTCAATATATAGTAGCGGGGGGGCAGAAGAGACCCAGTACTTC
.,TRBV7-6,TRBJ2-5,.,CASSEGVTQYF,TGTGCCAGCAGCGAAGGGGTGACCCAGTACTTC
few,TRBV12-3/TRBV12-4,TRBJ2-2,.,CASSRQGGNTGELFF,TGTGCCAGCAGTCGACAGGGAGGGAACACCGGGGAGCTGTTTTTT
.,TRBV6-1,TRBJ2-1,.,CASSEWGTDYNEQFF,TGTGCCAGCAGTGAATGGGGGACGGACTACAATGAGCAGTTCTTC
.,TRBV7-6,TRBJ2-1,.,CASSHGPSSDEQFF,TGTGCCAGCAGCCACGGGCCCAGCAGCGATGAGCAGTTCTTC
few,TRBV6-1,TRBJ1-4,TRBD1,CASATWDRREKLFF,TGTGCCAGCGCTACTTGGGACAGAAGAGAAAAACTGTTTTTT
few,TRBV12-3/TRBV12-4,TRBJ1-1,.,CASNVRGTEAFF,TGTGCCAGTAACGTTAGGGGTACTGAAGCTTTCTTT
many,TRBV6-1,TRBJ1-5,TRBD1,CASRKTGRNQPQHF,TGTGCCAGCAGAAAGACAGGGCGGAATCAGCCCCAGCATTTT
.,TRBV6-5,TRBJ2-6,.,CASSWVGANVLTF,TGTGCCAGCAGTTGGGTTGGGGCCAACGTCCTGACTTTC
many,TRBV6-1,TRBJ2-2,TRBD1,CASSDHRGLESGTGELFF,TGTGCCAGCAGTGATCACAGGGGGCTCGAGTCTGGCACCGGGGAGCTGTTTTTT
.,TRBV20-1,TRBJ1-1,.,CSARTGNTEAFF,TGCAGTGCTAGGACAGGGAACACTGAAGCTTTCTTT
.,TRBV11-2,TRBJ1-2,TRBD1,CASSDDRGRNGYTF,TGTGCCAGCAGCGATGACAGGGGGCGAAATGGCTACACCTTC
.,TRBV4-1,TRBJ2-7,TRBD1,CASSQDRFRTGGSYEQYF,TGCGCCAGCAGCCAAGACCGCTTCCGGACAGGGGGCTCCTACGAGCAGTACTTC
few,TRBV6-5,TRBJ2-2,.,CASSYDGGPGELFF,TGTGCCAGCAGTTACGATGGGGGCCCCGGGGAGCTGTTTTTT
few,TRBV6-2/TRBV6-3,TRBJ1-2,.,CASSYDRGAGYGYTF,TGTGCCAGCAGTTACGATAGGGGCGCGGGCTATGGCTACACCTTC
.,TRBV7-9,TRBJ2-3,TRBD2,CASSLPSAGGLDTQYF,TGTGCCAGCAGCTTGCCTTCGGCGGGGGGTTTAGATACGCAGTATTTT
few,TRBV6-2/TRBV6-3,TRBJ2-5,TRBD2,CASSYPLLGGGMQETQYF,TGTGCCAGCAGTTACCCCTTACTGGGGGGAGGGATGCAAGAGACCCAGTACTTC